A single sample gave rise to the 2 T cell receptor beta chains below, sequenced in a study of CD8 T cells in ankylosing spondylitis. A single record per CDR3 protein comes from TCRdb applying MiXCR to the 5' RACE reads. The table shows some 130,000 distinct CDR3 sequences, with 7.3% occurring only once. The specimen sequenced was blood, either unsorted or a sorted T cell fraction (not recorded which). All receptors derive from a female donor with ankylosing spondylitis or in good health (not recorded which).

The V and J genes are TRBV28 and TRBJ1-2, with no clear D. V gave up 10 bases and J gave up 8 bases, with 20 bases separating them. Germline V gene sequence: CDR1 MDHEN, CDR2 SYDVKM. This CDR3 is built from 13 residues. The CDR3 DNA sequence: TGTGCCATGGGCCCCGGGCTCCTCTGCGGCTACACCTTC. Translation: CAMGPGLLCGYTF.

This clonotype was observed many times. The gene calls are TRBV7-2 and TRBJ2-7; D unclear. Germline-derived CDR1 and CDR2 are SGHTA and FQGNSA. There are 13 residues in the CDR3. With 5 bases removed from V and 4 bases from J, the gap between germline ends came to 12 bases. CDR3 region: CASSPQRAYEQYF. Written as DNA, the CDR3 is TGTGCCAGCAGCCCACAAAGAGCATACGAGCAGTACTTC.